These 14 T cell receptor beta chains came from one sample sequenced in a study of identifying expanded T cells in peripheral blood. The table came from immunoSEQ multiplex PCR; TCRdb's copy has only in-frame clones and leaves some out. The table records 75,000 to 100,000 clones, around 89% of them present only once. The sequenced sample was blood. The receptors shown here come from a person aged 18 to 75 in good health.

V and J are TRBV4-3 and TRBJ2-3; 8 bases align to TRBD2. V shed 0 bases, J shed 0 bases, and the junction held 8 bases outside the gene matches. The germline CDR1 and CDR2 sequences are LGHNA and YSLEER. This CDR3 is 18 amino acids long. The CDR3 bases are TGCGCCAGCAGCCAAGACCCCAGCGGGAGATTTAGCACAGATACGCAGTATTTT. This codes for CASSQDPSGRFSTDTQYF.

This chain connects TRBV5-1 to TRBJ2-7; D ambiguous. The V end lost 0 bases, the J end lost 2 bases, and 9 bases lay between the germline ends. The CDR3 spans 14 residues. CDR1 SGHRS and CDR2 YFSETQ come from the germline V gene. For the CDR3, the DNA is TGCGCCAGCAGCTTGGCTGGGCCCCCCTACGAGCAGTACTTC. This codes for CASSLAGPPYEQYF.

The CDR3 loop is CSVERGGENIQYF. As DNA, the CDR3 is TGCAGCGTTGAAAGGGGTGGGGAAAACATTCAGTACTTC. This rearrangement joins TRBV29-1 to TRBJ2-4; a weak D match, TRBD1 (5 bases). Trimming removed 2 bases at V and 5 bases at J, with 10 bases between. CDR3 length: 13 residues. Germline V gene data show CDR1 as SQVTM and CDR2 as ANQGSEA.

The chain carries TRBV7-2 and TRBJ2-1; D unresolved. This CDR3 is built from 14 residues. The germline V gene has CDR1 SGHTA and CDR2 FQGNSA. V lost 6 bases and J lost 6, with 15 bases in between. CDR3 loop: CASSLLHSSNEQFF. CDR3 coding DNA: TGTGCCAGCAGTCTTCTACACTCTTCCAATGAGCAGTTCTTC.

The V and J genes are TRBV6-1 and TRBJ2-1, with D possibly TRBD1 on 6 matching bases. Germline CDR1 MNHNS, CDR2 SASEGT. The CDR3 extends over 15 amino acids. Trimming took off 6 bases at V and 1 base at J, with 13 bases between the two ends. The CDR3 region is CASSEGVGSYNEQFF. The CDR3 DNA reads TGTGCCAGCAGCGAGGGGGTTGGGTCCTACAATGAGCAGTTCTTC.

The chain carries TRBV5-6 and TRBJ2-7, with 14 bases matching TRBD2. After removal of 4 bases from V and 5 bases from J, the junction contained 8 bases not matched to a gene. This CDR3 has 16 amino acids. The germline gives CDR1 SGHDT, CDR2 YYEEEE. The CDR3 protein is CASSPMTSGRADEQYF. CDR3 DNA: TGTGCCAGCAGCCCGATGACTAGCGGGAGGGCAGACGAGCAGTACTTC.

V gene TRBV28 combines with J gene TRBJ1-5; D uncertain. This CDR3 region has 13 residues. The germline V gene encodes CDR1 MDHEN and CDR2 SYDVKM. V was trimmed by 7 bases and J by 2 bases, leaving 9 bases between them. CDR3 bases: TGTGCCAGCAACGAGGTGGGCAATCAGCCCCAGCATTTT. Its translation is CASNEVGNQPQHF.

CDR3 protein: CASSFGETQYF. In nucleotides, the CDR3 is TGTGCCAGCAGCTTCGGAGAGACCCAGTACTTC. The V call is TRBV5-6, the J call TRBJ2-5; D not resolved. Trimming stripped 2 bases from V and 4 bases from J, with 3 bases between. CDR1 and CDR2 from the germline V gene are SGHDT and YYEEEE. The CDR3 spans 11 residues.

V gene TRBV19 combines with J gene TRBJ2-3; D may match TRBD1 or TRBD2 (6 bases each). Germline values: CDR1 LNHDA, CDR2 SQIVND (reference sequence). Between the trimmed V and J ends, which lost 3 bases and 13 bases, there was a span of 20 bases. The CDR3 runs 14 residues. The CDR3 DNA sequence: TGTGCCAGTAGTATCAGCTTGGGGGGCCCCCCGGAGTATTTT. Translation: CASSISLGGPPEYF.

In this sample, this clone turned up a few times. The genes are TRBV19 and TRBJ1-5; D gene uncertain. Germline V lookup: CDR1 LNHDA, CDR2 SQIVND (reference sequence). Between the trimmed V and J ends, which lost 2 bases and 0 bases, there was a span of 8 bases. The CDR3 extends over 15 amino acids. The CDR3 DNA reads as TGTGCCAGTAGTATAAGTCCGGGTAGCAATCAGCCCCAGCATTTT. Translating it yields CASSISPGSNQPQHF.

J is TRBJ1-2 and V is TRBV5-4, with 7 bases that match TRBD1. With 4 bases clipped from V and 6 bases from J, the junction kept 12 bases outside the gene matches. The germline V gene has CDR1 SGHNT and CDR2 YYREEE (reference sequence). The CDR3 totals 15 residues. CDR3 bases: TGTGCCAGCAGCAGCGCTTCGACAGGGTCCCATGGCTACACCTTC. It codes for CASSSASTGSHGYTF.

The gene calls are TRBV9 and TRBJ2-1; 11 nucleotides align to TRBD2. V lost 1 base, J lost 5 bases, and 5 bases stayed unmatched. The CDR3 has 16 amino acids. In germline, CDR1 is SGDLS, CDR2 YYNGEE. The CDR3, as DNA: TGTGCCAGCAGCGTAACGGGGACTAGCGGCGACAATGAGCAGTTCTTC. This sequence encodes CASSVTGTSGDNEQFF.

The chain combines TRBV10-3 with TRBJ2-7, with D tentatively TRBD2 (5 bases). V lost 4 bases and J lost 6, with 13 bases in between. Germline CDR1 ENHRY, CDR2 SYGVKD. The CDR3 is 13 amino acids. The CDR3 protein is CAISGYEGGEQYF. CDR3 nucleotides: TGTGCCATCAGTGGGTACGAGGGCGGCGAGCAGTACTTC.

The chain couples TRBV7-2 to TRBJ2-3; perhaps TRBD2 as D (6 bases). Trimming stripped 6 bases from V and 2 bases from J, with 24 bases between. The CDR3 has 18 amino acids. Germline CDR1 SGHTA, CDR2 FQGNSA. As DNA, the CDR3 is TGTGCCAGCAGTCGAAGCGGTTTTAGCGGCCTTTACACAGATACGCAGTATTTT. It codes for CASSRSGFSGLYTDTQYF.